These 12 T cell receptor beta chains were all obtained from the same sample, sequenced in a study of PD-L1 blockade in urothelial cancer. Specified time point: pretreatment peripheral blood. Profiling relied on immunoSEQ multiplex PCR, and the TCRdb table lists in-frame clones only, not all of them. The sample holds more than 35,000 clones; 70% to 90% are singletons and the top ten take about 15%. The input for sequencing was PBMCs, taken around atezolizumab (anti-PD-L1) treatment. The receptor source for this set is a man aged 80 or over with urothelial cancer.

As DNA, the CDR3 is TGCGCCAGCAGCTTGGAATCATACAGAGACGAGACCCAGTACTTC. Protein sequence: CASSLESYRDETQYF. The J gene is TRBJ2-5, the V gene TRBV5-1; D unclear. The CDR3 sequence is 15 residues long. Germline values: CDR1 SGHRS, CDR2 YFSETQ. The V end lost 0 bases, the J end lost 5 bases, and 14 bases lay between the germline ends.

This clone occurred once. The chain recombines TRBV5-5 with TRBJ1-4; D uncertain. The CDR3 contains 15 residues. V was shortened by 0 bases and J by 5 bases, with 11 bases between the two germline ends. The germline gives CDR1 SGHKS, CDR2 YYEKEE (reference sequence). The CDR3, as DNA: TGTGCCAGCAGCTTGGATGAGGAAACGAATGAAAAACTGTTTTTT. Its translation: CASSLDEETNEKLFF.

The chain has TRBV2 and TRBJ1-1, with 7 bases matching TRBD1. The germline V gene encodes CDR1 SNHLY and CDR2 FYNNEI. Germline trimming cut 6 bases from V and 10 bases from J; bases unmatched to any gene: 17. The CDR3 is 15 residues long. Here the CDR3 DNA reads TGTGCCAGCAGCCGCTATCTTGACAGGGCGGAAGGAGCTTTCTTT. Residues: CASSRYLDRAEGAFF.

The count of this clone is one. This rearrangement joins TRBV11-2 to TRBJ1-2, with D unclear. V lost 5 bases, J lost 1 base, and 17 bases lay in between. This CDR3 is built from 16 residues. Germline V gene data show CDR1 as SGHAT and CDR2 as FQNNGV. This CDR3 reads CASSRRAGLNNYGYTF. CDR3 in DNA: TGTGCCAGCAGCCGTCGCGCGGGGTTAAATAACTATGGCTACACCTTC.

The genes are TRBV7-2 and TRBJ2-7, with 8 bases aligning to TRBD2. The CDR3 contains 15 residues. V lost 4 bases to trimming and J lost 4 bases; unmatched junction nucleotides: 9. Germline CDR1 and CDR2: SGHTA and FQGNSA. For the CDR3, the DNA is TGTGCCAGCAGCTCGCCCGTTAGCGGGATTTACGAGCAGTACTTC. It specifies CASSSPVSGIYEQYF.

This chain joins TRBV4-1 and TRBJ1-4, with D possibly being TRBD1 (6 bases). Trimming took 3 bases from V and 8 from J, leaving 19 bases between them. Germline CDR1 reads MGHRA; CDR2 reads YSYEKL. This CDR3 has 16 amino acids. In nucleotides, the CDR3 is TGCGCCAGCAGCCATTTATGGACAGTCAAGGAAGAAAAACTGTTTTTT. This codes for CASSHLWTVKEEKLFF.

The chain couples TRBV23-1 to TRBJ2-7; 9 bases line up with TRBD1. TRBV23-1 is filed as an ORF, its function uncertain. The CDR3 has 15 residues. V lost 6 bases to trimming and J lost 5 bases; unmatched junction nucleotides: 11. CDR3 sequence reads: CASSPRRDRAHEQYF. In DNA, the CDR3 is TGCGCCAGCAGCCCTAGACGGGACAGGGCTCACGAGCAGTACTTC.

The gene calls are TRBV28 and TRBJ2-3, with a weak D call TRBD1 (8 bases). Germline loops: CDR1 MDHEN, CDR2 SYDVKM. V lost 3 bases, J lost 4 bases, and 14 bases lay in between. The length of the CDR3 is 15 residues. The CDR3 here is CASSFGQGGADTQYF. The CDR3 region has the DNA TGTGCCAGCAGTTTTGGACAGGGAGGGGCAGATACGCAGTATTTT.

This clone was observed a single time. The rearrangement joins TRBV19 to TRBJ2-7; D perhaps matches TRBD2 (6 bases). The CDR3 length is 14 residues. The V gene's germline CDR1 is LNHDA and CDR2 SQIVND (reference sequence). The ends were cut back, 2 bases at V and 2 bases at J, with 10 bases in the middle. CDR3 in DNA: TGTGCCAGTAGTATAAGCGGGCGGCCCTACGAGCAGTACTTC. Protein sequence: CASSISGRPYEQYF.

The gene calls are TRBV5-1 and TRBJ1-2; 11 bases are a match to TRBD1. The CDR3 runs to 16 residues. CDR1 and CDR2 (germline): SGHRS, YFSETQ. Losses at the gene ends were 4 bases for V and 4 bases for J; bases not matched to a gene: 9. The CDR3 loop reads CASSGTGQGVLYGYTF. The CDR3 coding sequence is TGCGCCAGCAGCGGAACGGGACAGGGGGTACTCTATGGCTACACCTTC.

This clone was seen only once. This chain links TRBV6-5 with TRBJ2-1; D remains unclear. Germline V CDR1 and CDR2: MNHEY, SVGAGI. The CDR3 loop spans 14 amino acids. V gave up 5 bases and J gave up 7 bases, with 15 bases separating them. Written as DNA, the CDR3 is TGTGCCAGCAGTCTGTGGCTAGAATCAAATGAGCAGTTCTTC. This codes for CASSLWLESNEQFF.

Comments on this clone: A read error may account for a junction end that differs from germline. The rearrangement joins TRBV7-2 to TRBJ2-6, with 9 nucleotides matching TRBD2. Per the germline V gene, CDR1 is SGHTA and CDR2 is FQGNSA. This CDR3 has 15 residues. The CDR3 DNA reads as TGTGCCAGCAGGTTAGCGGGAGTTGGGGCCAACGTCCTGACTTTC. This gives the protein CASRLAGVGANVLTF.